Listed below are T cell receptor beta chains from one sample, sequenced in a study of T-cell reconstitution after alpha-beta-depleted transplantation in children. TCRdb used MiXCR to reprocess the PCR reads, holding one entry per CDR3 protein. Here the sample spans 450,000 to 500,000 distinct CDR3 sequences, under 15% being singletons. Sample: PBMCs from the stem cell graft donor, taken from the stem cell graft. These receptors all stem from a human donor who donated a stem cell graft to a child with combined immunodeficiency. Each CDR3 is given with its conserved first and last residue. Each record gives: J gene, V gene, clone size, D gene, CDR3 protein, CDR3 DNA. The D gene is left open where the match is weak. Expanded clones are given a class, and other clones once, few, many or no size at all.

TRBJ2-7 | TRBV7-2 | few | TRBD2 | CASSLGLVSAYEQYF | TGTGCCAGCAGCTTGGGACTAGTTTCGGCCTACGAGCAGTACTTC
TRBJ2-7 | TRBV20-1 | NA | NA | CSAGRVRDEYEQYF | TGCAGTGCTGGACGGGTCCGGGACGAATACGAGCAGTACTTC
TRBJ2-3 | TRBV7-3 | few | TRBD2 | CASSRGTIPTDTQYF | TGTGCCAGCAGCCGCGGGACTATCCCCACAGATACGCAGTATTTT
TRBJ2-7 | TRBV6-2/TRBV6-3 | few | NA | CASSRGGPTYEQYF | TGTGCCAGCAGTAGAGGTGGGCCCACCTACGAGCAGTACTTC
TRBJ2-3 | TRBV3-1 | NA | NA | CASSQVTSWVSNTQYF | TGTGCCAGCAGCCAAGTAACTAGTTGGGTATCGAATACGCAGTATTTT
TRBJ2-1 | TRBV28 | many | TRBD1 | CASRSRQGYYNEQFF | TGTGCCAGCAGGTCCCGACAGGGGTACTACAATGAGCAGTTCTTC
TRBJ2-7 | TRBV6-2/TRBV6-3 | NA | TRBD2 | CASAPPGTRTYEQYF | TGTGCCAGCGCCCCCCCCGGGACTAGAACCTACGAGCAGTACTTC
TRBJ2-2 | TRBV6-1 | NA | TRBD2 | CASRIGGGTNTGELFF | TGTGCCAGCAGAATCGGGGGAGGGACGAACACCGGGGAGCTGTTTTTT
TRBJ2-3 | TRBV12-3/TRBV12-4 | many | NA | CASSLRLPAADTQYF | TGTGCCAGCAGTTTAAGACTTCCCGCCGCGGATACGCAGTATTTT
TRBJ2-1 | TRBV7-2 | NA | NA | CASSPVHSKRSDEQFF | TGTGCCAGCAGCCCTGTTCATAGTAAGCGATCCGATGAGCAGTTCTTC
TRBJ2-7 | TRBV6-2/TRBV6-3 | few | NA | CASRDAGSYEQYF | TGTGCCAGCAGAGACGCGGGATCCTACGAGCAGTACTTC
TRBJ2-3 | TRBV30 | NA | TRBD2 | CAWSMGLAGAGDTQYF | TGTGCCTGGAGTATGGGACTAGCGGGAGCCGGAGATACGCAGTATTTT
TRBJ2-3 | TRBV5-1 | many | TRBD2 | CASSPMTSSSTDTQYF | TGCGCCAGCAGCCCCATGACTAGCTCTAGCACAGATACGCAGTATTTT
TRBJ1-5 | TRBV4-3 | few | NA | CASSQDRRLSYQPQHF | TGCGCCAGCAGCCAAGATCGGCGGTTAAGCTATCAGCCCCAGCATTTT
TRBJ1-4 | TRBV9 | few | TRBD1 | CASSFTGQGGEKLFF | TGTGCCAGCAGCTTTACGGGACAGGGAGGTGAAAAACTGTTTTTT
TRBJ1-5 | TRBV4-3 | many | NA | CASSQDRDQPQHF | TGCGCCAGCAGCCAAGATAGGGATCAGCCCCAGCATTTT
TRBJ2-1 | TRBV7-8 | many | TRBD2 | CASSSWRGSGVRNEQFF | TGTGCCAGCAGCTCCTGGAGGGGTAGCGGGGTACGGAATGAGCAGTTCTTC
TRBJ1-2 | TRBV9 | NA | NA | CASSRGNYGYTF | TGTGCCAGCAGCCGGGGGAACTATGGCTACACCTTC
TRBJ2-2 | TRBV28 | few | NA | CASSISWADPRTGELFF | TGTGCCAGCAGTATATCCTGGGCCGATCCCCGCACCGGGGAGCTGTTTTTT
TRBJ2-3 | TRBV7-9 | NA | TRBD2 | CASSLGPSGAADTQYF | TGTGCCAGCAGCTTAGGGCCTAGCGGGGCAGCAGATACGCAGTATTTT
TRBJ2-2 | TRBV7-2 | NA | TRBD2 | CASSLLADSTGELFF | TGTGCCAGCAGCTTACTAGCGGACTCAACCGGGGAGCTGTTTTTT
TRBJ2-7 | TRBV28 | many | NA | CASSLWGHEQYF | TGTGCCAGCAGTTTATGGGGCCACGAGCAGTACTTC
TRBJ2-7 | TRBV3-1 | few | NA | CASSPRPGITSYEQYF | TGTGCCAGCAGCCCCCGACCGGGGATAACTTCCTACGAGCAGTACTTC
TRBJ1-1 | TRBV20-1 | many | NA | CSARTKQHSSTEAFF | TGCAGTGCTAGAACAAAACAACACAGTAGCACTGAAGCTTTCTTT
TRBJ2-1 | TRBV9 | few | TRBD1 | CASSVPGTGYYNEQFF | TGTGCCAGCAGCGTCCCCGGGACAGGATACTACAATGAGCAGTTCTTC
TRBJ2-1 | TRBV5-1 | many | TRBD1 | CASSLGTGPIDEQFF | TGCGCCAGCAGCTTAGGGACAGGGCCCATCGATGAGCAGTTCTTC
TRBJ2-7 | TRBV4-3 | many | NA | CASSHTYGGTYEQYF | TGCGCCAGCAGCCACACCTATGGGGGAACCTACGAGCAGTACTTC
TRBJ1-5 | TRBV20-1 | few | NA | CSAAEGYQPQHF | TGCAGTGCCGCCGAAGGGTATCAGCCCCAGCATTTT
TRBJ2-1 | TRBV20-1 | NA | TRBD1 | CSAPGQGKDEQFF | TGCAGTGCCCCGGGACAGGGAAAAGATGAGCAGTTCTTC
TRBJ2-6 | TRBV12-3/TRBV12-4 | NA | TRBD1 | CASCRGRDSTLSGANVLTF | TGTGCCAGCTGTCGAGGCCGGGACAGCACTCTATCTGGGGCCAACGTCCTGACTTTC
TRBJ2-7 | TRBV9 | many | NA | CASSVDEGKGSYEQYF | TGTGCCAGCAGCGTAGACGAGGGGAAAGGGTCCTACGAGCAGTACTTC
TRBJ2-3 | TRBV7-9 | NA | NA | CASSPTWTDTQYF | TGTGCCAGCAGCCCAACGTGGACAGATACGCAGTATTTT
TRBJ2-1 | TRBV6-4 | NA | NA | CASSLRRARKDEQFF | TGTGCCAGCAGCCTAAGGCGGGCCCGTAAGGATGAGCAGTTCTTC
TRBJ2-1 | TRBV27 | few | NA | CASLPAGTVSYNEQFF | TGTGCCAGCCTCCCCGCAGGGACGGTCTCCTACAATGAGCAGTTCTTC
TRBJ2-3 | TRBV7-9 | once | NA | CASSSRQISTDTQYF | TGTGCCAGCAGCTCGCGACAGATTTCCACAGATACGCAGTATTTT
TRBJ1-4 | TRBV12-3/TRBV12-4 | NA | NA | CASTTPGGRVVF | TGTGCCAGCACCACCCCCGGAGGCAGGGTCGTTTTT
TRBJ2-5 | TRBV12-3/TRBV12-4 | NA | NA | CASSPGLEETQYF | TGTGCCAGCAGTCCAGGACTGGAAGAGACCCAGTACTTC
TRBJ2-2 | TRBV12-3/TRBV12-4 | many | NA | CASTLNTGELFF | TGTGCCAGCACACTGAACACCGGGGAGCTGTTTTTT
TRBJ2-7 | TRBV20-1 | NA | NA | CSARPMGFYEQYF | TGCAGTGCTAGGCCCATGGGGTTCTACGAGCAGTACTTC
TRBJ1-2 | TRBV18 | NA | NA | CASSPVLDIANYGYTF | TGTGCCAGCTCACCCGTGCTTGACATAGCTAACTATGGCTACACCTTC
TRBJ2-1 | TRBV5-6 | many | NA | CASSGRDWLDYNEQFF | TGTGCCAGCAGCGGCCGGGACTGGCTGGATTACAATGAGCAGTTCTTC
TRBJ2-7 | TRBV28 | NA | TRBD2 | CASSLYSGDYEQYF | TGTGCCAGCAGTCTTTATAGCGGGGACTACGAGCAGTACTTC
TRBJ2-1 | TRBV29-1 | many | NA | CSVQGVLSSYNEQFF | TGCAGCGTTCAGGGTGTGCTCAGCTCCTACAATGAGCAGTTCTTC
TRBJ2-7 | TRBV5-4 | few | NA | CASTTSPALSSYEQYF | TGTGCCAGCACCACATCTCCGGCCCTTAGCTCCTACGAGCAGTACTTC
TRBJ2-7 | TRBV3-1 | few | TRBD2 | CASSPQGLAVNEQYF | TGTGCCAGCAGCCCTCAGGGACTAGCGGTTAACGAGCAGTACTTC
TRBJ2-5 | TRBV18 | many | NA | CASCTPGVGQETQYF | TGTGCCAGCTGTACCCCGGGAGTGGGGCAAGAGACCCAGTACTTC
TRBJ2-5 | TRBV5-1 | NA | NA | CASSLVGHAGGQETQYF | TGCGCCAGCAGCTTAGTGGGACACGCCGGGGGACAAGAGACCCAGTACTTC
TRBJ2-3 | TRBV24-1 | NA | NA | CATSDLTTDTQYF | TGTGCCACCAGTGATTTGACCACAGATACGCAGTATTTT
TRBJ2-3 | TRBV9 | few | NA | CASSDPRVLSTDTQYF | TGTGCCAGCAGCGACCCCCGGGTTCTTAGCACAGATACGCAGTATTTT
TRBJ2-1 | TRBV7-8 | NA | NA | CASSLDGKTSYNEQFF | TGTGCCAGCAGCTTAGATGGCAAAACCTCCTACAATGAGCAGTTCTTC
TRBJ2-1 | TRBV5-5 | few | NA | CASSLGGSSSYNEQFF | TGTGCCAGCAGCTTGGGCGGGTCCAGCTCCTACAATGAGCAGTTCTTC
TRBJ1-5 | TRBV2 | NA | NA | CALSAGSGGILGNQPQHF | TGTGCCCTCAGCGCAGGGAGTGGGGGCATACTAGGCAATCAGCCCCAGCATTTT
TRBJ2-5 | TRBV27 | few | NA | CASSPQGQETQYF | TGTGCCAGCAGTCCGCAGGGACAAGAGACCCAGTACTTC
TRBJ1-3 | TRBV4-2 | NA | NA | CASSRSGAASGNTIYF | TGTGCCAGCAGCCGAAGCGGGGCAGCCTCTGGAAACACCATATATTTT